This T cell receptor (beta chain) stems from a study of blood T cell repertoires in COVID-19. V lost 6 bases to trimming and J lost 5 bases, with 13 bases between them. The CDR3 is 13 amino acids. Per the germline V gene, CDR1 is MNHEY and CDR2 is SVGAGI. TCRdb keeps only in-frame clones here, not all; method: immunoSEQ multiplex PCR. The sample contains 150,000 to 200,000 clones, roughly 84% of which appear only once. The sequence came from a woman in her sixties or seventies with COVID-19, enrolled during active disease. J is TRBJ1-1 and V is TRBV6-5, with D possibly being TRBD1 (5 bases). Sequenced sample: peripheral blood. Here the CDR3 reads CASRAGWGTEAFF. The CDR3 DNA follows: TGTGCCAGCAGAGCAGGGTGGGGAACTGAAGCTTTCTTT.